The entry below describes one T cell receptor beta chain. The antigen remains undetermined. This entry comes from a study of shared clonotypes between healthy human individuals. The study's findings and limits: Limited genetic and exposure-history diversity came from having few donors.

TCRdb keeps only in-frame clones here, not all; method: immunoSEQ multiplex PCR. The sample has fewer than 1.8 million clones, approximately 98.5% seen once. Trimming cost V 6 bases and J 6 bases; bases outside gene matches: 8. From germline, CDR1 is WNHNN and CDR2 SYGVQD (reference sequence). The CDR3 extends over 15 amino acids. Sequencing was done on a sample of naive CD4+ T cells sorted from blood. Noted subset: CD45RA+ positively selected. The clonotype was recovered from a man aged 25-45 years in good health. This rearrangement joins TRBV10-1 to TRBJ2-1; TRBD2 matches at 10 bases. The CDR3 protein is CASRVGTSESNEQFF. DNA for the CDR3: TGCGCCAGCAGAGTCGGGACTAGCGAGAGCAATGAGCAGTTCTTC.